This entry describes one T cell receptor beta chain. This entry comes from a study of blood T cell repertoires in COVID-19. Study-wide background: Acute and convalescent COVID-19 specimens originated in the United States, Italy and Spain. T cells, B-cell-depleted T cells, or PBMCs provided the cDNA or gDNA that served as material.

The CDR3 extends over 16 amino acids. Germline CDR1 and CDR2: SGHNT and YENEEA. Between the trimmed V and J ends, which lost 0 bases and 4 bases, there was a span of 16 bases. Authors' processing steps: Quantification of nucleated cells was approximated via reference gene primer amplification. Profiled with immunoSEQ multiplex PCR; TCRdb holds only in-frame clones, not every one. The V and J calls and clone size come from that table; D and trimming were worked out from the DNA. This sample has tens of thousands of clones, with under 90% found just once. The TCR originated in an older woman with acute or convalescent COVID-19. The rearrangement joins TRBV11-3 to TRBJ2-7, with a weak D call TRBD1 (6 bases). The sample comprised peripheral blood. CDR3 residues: CASSLEGAGDPYEQYV. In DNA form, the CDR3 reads TGTGCCAGCAGCTTAGAAGGGGCAGGGGACCCGTACGAGCAGTACGTC.